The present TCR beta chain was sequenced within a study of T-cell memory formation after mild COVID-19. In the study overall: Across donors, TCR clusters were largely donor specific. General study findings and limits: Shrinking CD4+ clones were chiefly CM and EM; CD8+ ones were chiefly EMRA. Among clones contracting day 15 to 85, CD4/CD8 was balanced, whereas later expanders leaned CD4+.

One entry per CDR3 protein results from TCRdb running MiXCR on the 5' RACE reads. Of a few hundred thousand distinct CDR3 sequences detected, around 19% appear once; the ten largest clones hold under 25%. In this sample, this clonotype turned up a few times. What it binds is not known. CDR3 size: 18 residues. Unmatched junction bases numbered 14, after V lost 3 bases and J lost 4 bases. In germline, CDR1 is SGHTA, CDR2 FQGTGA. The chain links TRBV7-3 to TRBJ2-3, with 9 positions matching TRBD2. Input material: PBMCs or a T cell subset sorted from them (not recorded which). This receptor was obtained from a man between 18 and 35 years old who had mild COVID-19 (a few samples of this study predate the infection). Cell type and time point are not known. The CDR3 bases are TGTGCCAGCAGCTTCCTTCCCATCCCGGGCGGGGGGGCAGATACGCAGTATTTT. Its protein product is CASSFLPIPGGGADTQYF.